The source of this TCR beta chain is a study of shared clonotypes between healthy human individuals. The CD4+ fraction was divided into a CD45RA+ naive subset and a CD45RA-negative memory subset. Germline CDR1 reads SGHRS; CDR2 reads YFSETQ. Trimming removed 0 bases from V and 4 bases from J, with 10 bases in between. The CDR3 is 14 residues long. This clone has only a few counts. Its antigen is unidentified. Other DNA sequences of this sample code for an identical CDR3. Whole-study results and caveats: Sample collection involved blood only; tissue repertoires are likely different.

Sequencing used immunoSEQ multiplex PCR; TCRdb keeps in-frame clones, though not all of them. The sample records about 1.1 million clones, about 84% being singletons. The sequenced sample was memory CD4+ T cells from PBMCs. Subset defined: CD45RA-negative fraction. This TCR came from a young man in good health. Some clones in this sample may be carry-over from other donors' samples. V and J are TRBV5-1 and TRBJ1-1; no firm D call. This CDR3 reads CASSLGAGGTEAFF. The CDR3 DNA is TGCGCCAGCAGCTTGGGGGCCGGCGGCACTGAAGCTTTCTTT.